Listed here are 28 T cell receptor beta chains from one sample, sequenced in a study of T cell responses to AZD1222 COVID-19 vaccine. TCRdb's table, derived via immunoSEQ multiplex PCR, lists solely in-frame clones and lacks some. The sample contains about 97,000 clones, about 90% of which appear only once. Material: peripheral blood, obtained on day 0 of AZD1222 vaccination. The receptors derive from an adult in good health.

V is TRBV6-5 and J is TRBJ2-7; TRBD2 is a possible D gene (6 bases). Looked up from germline, CDR1 is MNHEY and CDR2 is SVGAGI. V was clipped by 3 bases and J by 2 bases, with 11 bases between them. The CDR3 consists of 14 residues. The CDR3 coding sequence is TGTGCCAGCAGTTATGCGGGATTCGCCTACGAGCAGTACTTC. It specifies CASSYAGFAYEQYF.

As concerns this clone: Within the sample, other DNA sequences also encode this same CDR3. The chain is built from TRBV5-1 and TRBJ1-3; 10 bases align to TRBD1. Trimming cost V 0 bases and J 4 bases; bases outside gene matches: 4. This CDR3 contains 16 residues. The germline CDR1 and CDR2 sequences are SGHRS and YFSETQ. DNA for the CDR3: TGCGCCAGCAGCTTGGGGACAGGGGGTTCCGGAAACACCATATATTTT. This encodes CASSLGTGGSGNTIYF.

The genes are TRBV7-6 and TRBJ2-7; a weak D match, TRBD2 (5 bases). Trimming took 1 base from V and 5 from J, leaving 12 bases between them. This CDR3 region has 14 residues. The germline CDR1 and CDR2 sequences are SGHVS and FNYEAQ. CDR3 loop: CASSLGTHSDEQYF. The CDR3 bases are TGTGCCAGCAGCTTAGGGACTCATTCAGACGAGCAGTACTTC.

V gene TRBV9 combines with J gene TRBJ1-4; 8 positions agree with TRBD1. Losses at the gene ends were 3 bases for V and 5 bases for J; bases not matched to a gene: 3. This CDR3 is 14 amino acids long. Germline values: CDR1 SGDLS, CDR2 YYNGEE. The CDR3, as DNA: TGTGCCAGCAGCGACAGGACAGGGAATGAAAAACTGTTTTTT. It specifies CASSDRTGNEKLFF.

V usage is TRBV19 and J usage is TRBJ1-6; D not resolved. The CDR3 has 13 residues. CDR1 and CDR2 from the germline V gene are LNHDA and SQIVND (reference sequence). The V end was cut by 4 bases, the J end by 10 bases, with 11 bases between. CDR3 sequence reads: CASSNFRVSPLHF. In DNA form, the CDR3 reads TGTGCCAGTAGTAACTTCCGTGTCTCACCCCTCCACTTT.

J is TRBJ1-1 and V is TRBV5-1; D is possibly TRBD1 (5 bases). V dropped 2 bases and J dropped 4 bases, with 12 bases sitting between them. CDR3 length: 14 amino acids. Germline lookup yields CDR1 SGHRS and CDR2 YFSETQ. CDR3 nucleotides: TGCGCCAGCAGCTTTTCAGGGCTCGGCACTGAAGCTTTCTTT. This sequence encodes CASSFSGLGTEAFF.

The genes are TRBV3-1 (or the pseudogene TRBV3-2) and TRBJ1-4; D is perhaps TRBD1 (5 bases). The CDR3 length is 15 residues. With 5 bases removed from V and 5 bases from J, the gap between germline ends came to 15 bases. Per the germline V gene, CDR1 is LGHDT and CDR2 is YNNKEL (reference sequence). CDR3 DNA: TGTGCCAGCAGCTATGGACACATATCGAATGAAAAACTGTTTTTT. Protein sequence: CASSYGHISNEKLFF.

The chain combines TRBV6-5 with TRBJ2-1; 14 bases agree with TRBD2. V dropped 6 bases and J dropped 10; count of bases not matched to a gene: 8. The CDR3 consists of 15 residues. Germline lookup yields CDR1 MNHEY and CDR2 SVGAGI. The CDR3 sequence: CASRMTSGRAWEQFF. Written as DNA, the CDR3 is TGTGCCAGCAGGATGACTAGCGGGAGGGCCTGGGAGCAGTTCTTC.

This chain connects TRBV11-3 to TRBJ2-1, with 8 positions matching TRBD2. Per the germline V gene, CDR1 is SGHNT and CDR2 is YENEEA. V lost 1 base to trimming and J lost 7 bases; unmatched junction nucleotides: 6. This CDR3 region has 15 residues. In nucleotides, the CDR3 is TGTGCCAGCAGCTTAGGGACTAGCTTGAGAAATGAGCAGTTCTTC. Protein sequence: CASSLGTSLRNEQFF. Variable domain in full (rest from reference TRBV11-3 and TRBJ2-1): EAGVVQSPRYKIIEKKQPVAFWCNPISGHNTLYWYLQNLGQGPELLIRYENEEAVDDSQLPKDRFSAERLKGVDSTLKIQPAELGDSAVYLCASSLGTSLRNEQFFGPGTRLTVL.

This sequence joins TRBV12-5 and TRBJ1-2; no clear D gene. The CDR3 length is 13 residues. Germline assignment: CDR1 LGHNT and CDR2 FRNRAP. V lost 4 bases, J lost 7 bases, and 13 bases lay in between. Here the CDR3 reads CASGSPWSFGYTF. The CDR3 bases are TGTGCTAGTGGTTCCCCTTGGTCCTTTGGCTACACCTTC.

The chain employs TRBV7-9 and TRBJ2-1; either TRBD1 or TRBD2 may supply D (5 bases each). The length of the CDR3 is 17 residues. CDR1 and CDR2 from the germline V gene are SEHNR and FQNEAQ (reference sequence). V gave up 8 bases and J gave up 4 bases, with 24 bases separating them. DNA for the CDR3: TGTGCCAGCGGGGCCGGGATGTTGGGACCGACTTACAATGAGCAGTTCTTC. It codes for CASGAGMLGPTYNEQFF.

In its sample, this clone was seen a few times. V gene TRBV19 combines with J gene TRBJ1-1; TRBD1 might be the D (5 bases). V lost 5 bases and J lost 7, with 17 bases in between. This CDR3 region has 14 residues. Germline lookup yields CDR1 LNHDA and CDR2 SQIVND (reference sequence). The CDR3 DNA reads TGTGCCAGTAGTTCCGCCGGGACGGGGAGTGAAGCTTTCTTT. Translating it yields CASSSAGTGSEAFF.

The chain employs TRBV28 and TRBJ1-5, with TRBD1 as a possible D gene (5 bases). There are 16 residues in the CDR3. Deletions cut 2 bases from V and 5 bases from J, with 16 bases between. CDR1 is MDHEN and CDR2 is SYDVKM in the germline V gene. The CDR3 DNA sequence: TGTGCCAGCAGTTTAGGGGGGGTCGTTCGCGATCAGCCCCAGCATTTT. Translation gives CASSLGGVVRDQPQHF. Based on the CDR3 plus reference TRBV28 and TRBJ1-5, the full variable domain is DVKVTQSSRYLVKRTGEKVFLECVQDMDHENMFWYRQDPGLGLRLIYFSYDVKMKEKGDIPEGYSVSREKKERFSLILESASTNQTSMYLCASSLGGVVRDQPQHFGDGTRLSIL.

The gene calls are TRBV9 and TRBJ2-7; 9 nucleotides agree with TRBD2. Per the germline V gene, CDR1 is SGDLS and CDR2 is YYNGEE. V was clipped by 4 bases and J by 5 bases; unmatched bases: 10. This CDR3 contains 15 residues. The CDR3 loop is CASSPTTSGTHEQYF. CDR3 DNA sequence: TGTGCCAGCAGCCCTACGACTAGCGGTACCCACGAGCAGTACTTC.

This clone came up a few times. The sample has other DNA sequences that encode this CDR3 too. The V gene is TRBV3-1 (or the pseudogene TRBV3-2), the J gene TRBJ2-7, with TRBD2 matching over 9 bases. Germline CDR1 LGHDT, CDR2 YNNKEL (reference sequence). V shed 1 base, J shed 2 bases, and the junction held 3 bases outside the gene matches. The CDR3 totals 15 residues. This CDR3 is CASSQGLAGTYEQYF. In DNA form, the CDR3 reads TGTGCCAGCAGCCAAGGGCTAGCGGGGACCTACGAGCAGTACTTC.

The rearrangement joins TRBV19 to TRBJ1-2, with D possibly being TRBD1 (5 bases). CDR3 size: 13 residues. Germline lookup yields CDR1 LNHDA and CDR2 SQIVND (reference sequence). V gave up 5 bases and J gave up 1 base, with 8 bases separating them. As DNA, the CDR3 is TGTGCCAGTAGTCCCGGGGGTAACTATGGCTACACCTTC. Protein product: CASSPGGNYGYTF.

The rearrangement links TRBV28 to TRBJ2-7, with D perhaps TRBD2 (5 bases). CDR1 and CDR2 (germline): MDHEN, SYDVKM. The CDR3 has 14 amino acids. V lost 7 bases and J 7 bases, leaving 20 bases between the germline ends. Written as DNA, the CDR3 is TGTGCCAGCAACACTGCGACACTAGTGAGGGAGCAGTACTTC. It codes for CASNTATLVREQYF.

This chain uses TRBV30 with TRBJ1-1; no firm D call. The CDR3 length is 13 residues. CDR1 and CDR2 from the germline V gene are GTSNPN and SVGIG (reference sequence). Trimming pared 5 bases from V and 1 base from J, leaving 11 bases between. The CDR3 spells CAWGRGTNTEAFF. The CDR3 DNA reads as TGTGCCTGGGGACGGGGAACGAACACTGAAGCTTTCTTT.

The rearrangement joins TRBV30 to TRBJ1-5; TRBD1 matches at 9 bases. CDR3 length equals 14 residues. CDR1 and CDR2 (germline): GTSNPN, SVGIG (reference sequence). Germline trimming cut 5 bases from V and 2 bases from J; bases unmatched to any gene: 4. DNA of the CDR3: TGTGCCTGGGGACAGGGGAGTGGCAATCAGCCCCAGCATTTT. Translated: CAWGQGSGNQPQHF.

The genes are TRBV27 and TRBJ2-3; 7 bases are a match to TRBD1. The CDR3 extends over 15 amino acids. The V gene's germline CDR1 is MNHEY and CDR2 SMNVEV (reference sequence). The V gene end was trimmed by 4 bases and the J gene end by 3 bases; junction bases not matched to a gene: 7. Written as DNA, the CDR3 is TGTGCCAGCAGTTACAAGACAGGGAAAACAGATACGCAGTATTTT. This gives the protein CASSYKTGKTDTQYF.

This clone occurred a few times. This rearrangement joins TRBV6-5 to TRBJ1-2, with 11 bases fitting TRBD1. In germline, CDR1 is MNHEY, CDR2 SVGAGI. J lost 3 bases, V lost 4 bases, and 4 bases had no gene match. The CDR3 runs 15 residues. Here the CDR3 reads CASSSGQGAYYGYTF. CDR3 DNA sequence: TGTGCCAGCAGTTCCGGACAGGGGGCATACTATGGCTACACCTTC.

The genes are TRBV28 and TRBJ1-2, with 7 bases aligning to TRBD1. There are 15 residues in the CDR3. Trimming cost V 5 bases and J 1 base; bases outside gene matches: 7. CDR1 and CDR2 (germline): MDHEN, SYDVKM. This chain's CDR3 is CASSKAGGVNYGYTF. The CDR3 DNA follows: TGTGCCAGCAGTAAGGCAGGGGGTGTTAACTATGGCTACACCTTC.

V usage is TRBV7-9 and J usage is TRBJ2-5; a possible D gene is TRBD2 (6 bases). Germline lookup yields CDR1 SEHNR and CDR2 FQNEAQ (reference sequence). The CDR3 runs to 16 residues. The V gene lost 5 bases and the J gene lost 1 base, with 17 bases spanning the gap. DNA of the CDR3: TGTGCCAGCAGCCGTCTACTAGCATACCGCCAAGAGACCCAGTACTTC. Translation: CASSRLLAYRQETQYF.

The chain couples TRBV6-1 to TRBJ1-5, with unresolved D. The ends were cut back, 2 bases at V and 1 base at J, with 3 bases in the middle. Germline V gene sequence: CDR1 MNHNS, CDR2 SASEGT. The CDR3 length is 13 residues. The DNA of the CDR3 is TGTGCCAGCAGTGAACAGAGCAATCAGCCCCAGCATTTT. Translating it yields CASSEQSNQPQHF.

The V gene is TRBV3-1 (or the pseudogene TRBV3-2), the J gene TRBJ1-2, with no clear D. Germline V gene data show CDR1 as LGHDT and CDR2 as YNNKEL (reference sequence). V was clipped by 6 bases and J by 8 bases, with 19 bases between them. CDR3 length: 14 amino acids. The CDR3 protein is CASRPEGVSWGYTF. CDR3 sequence (DNA): TGTGCCAGCAGGCCCGAGGGAGTCTCCTGGGGCTACACCTTC.

J is TRBJ2-7 and V is TRBV15; 13 bases align to TRBD2. V lost 7 bases and J lost 4; bases outside the gene matches: 4. This CDR3 is 14 amino acids long. CDR1 and CDR2 (germline): LNHNV, YYDKDF (reference sequence). CDR3 sequence: CATIRTSGRYEQYF. In DNA, the CDR3 is TGTGCCACCATAAGGACTAGCGGGAGATACGAGCAGTACTTC.

The CDR3: CASSVEALAGTDEQFF. In DNA form, the CDR3 reads TGTGCCAGCAGTGTTGAAGCCCTAGCGGGAACGGATGAGCAGTTCTTC. This chain uses TRBV2 with TRBJ2-1; TRBD2 agrees at 9 bases. J lost 8 bases, V lost 4 bases, and 12 bases had no gene match. Germline assignment: CDR1 SNHLY and CDR2 FYNNEI. The CDR3 sequence is 16 residues long.

This rearrangement joins TRBV6-6 to TRBJ1-4; no reliable D call. Germline V gene lookup returns CDR1 MNHNY and CDR2 SVGAGI (reference sequence). The CDR3 sequence is 14 residues long. V shed 2 bases and J shed 8 bases, with 12 bases lying between them. CDR3 nucleotide sequence: TGTGCCAGCAGTTACCGGGGTAATTGGGAAAAACTGTTTTTT. This gives the protein CASSYRGNWEKLFF.